Listed here are 7 T cell receptor beta chains from one sample, sequenced in a study of Graves' ophthalmopathy and Graves' hyperthyroidism. RNA transcripts were the template, and TCR beta CDR3 regions were amplified from them. HTBI-primed RT-PCR formed the first round, and a multiplex PCR formed the second. Each CDR3 protein is one row after TCRdb ran MiXCR on the multiplex PCR reads. This table has some 520,000 distinct CDR3 sequences, around 15% appearing once. Sequenced material: blood. Source of these receptors: a young woman with Graves' ophthalmopathy.

The chain recombines TRBV12-3 or TRBV12-4 with TRBJ1-1; weak D call: TRBD1 (5 bases). The CDR3 runs to 14 residues. V gave up 2 bases and J gave up 3 bases, with 10 bases separating them. In DNA form, the CDR3 reads TGTGCCAGCAGTTTACCCGGGGGACACACTGAAGCTTTCTTT. The encoded protein is CASSLPGGHTEAFF.

This clonotype was counted many times. V gene TRBV24-1 combines with J gene TRBJ1-1; maybe TRBD1 (5 bases). Germline V gives CDR1 KGHDR, CDR2 SFDVKD. The CDR3 spans 17 residues. V shed 2 bases and J shed 5 bases, with 20 bases lying between them. The CDR3 DNA is TGTGCCACCAGTGATTCGTCAACGGGGGTATGGGGAACTGAAGCTTTCTTT. It yields the protein CATSDSSTGVWGTEAFF.

In nucleotides, the CDR3 is TGTGCCAGCAGTTTTAGGGCATCGCAGGGTCAGTACTTC. Protein sequence: CASSFRASQGQYF. The chain carries TRBV12-3 or TRBV12-4 and TRBJ2-7; D is perhaps TRBD1 (5 bases). CDR3 length equals 13 residues. Trimming took 3 bases from V and 10 from J, leaving 16 bases between them.

The table lists this clonotype with many counts. A read error may account for a junction end that differs from germline. V gene TRBV11-2 combines with J gene TRBJ1-3; weak D call: TRBD1 (5 bases). The CDR3 loop spans 14 amino acids. Germline loops: CDR1 SGHAT, CDR2 FQNNGV. The CDR3 nucleotides read TGTGTCAGCAGCTGGGGGAACTCTGGAAACACCATATATTTT. It yields the protein CVSSWGNSGNTIYF.

The CDR3 DNA follows: TGTGCCAGCAGCTTTGATTGGACAGTCTCTGGAAACACCATATATTTT. Translated: CASSFDWTVSGNTIYF. The chain employs TRBV9 and TRBJ1-3; a weak D match, TRBD1 (6 bases). The CDR3 consists of 16 residues. Germline CDR1 SGDLS, CDR2 YYNGEE. V gave up 4 bases and J gave up 0 bases, with 14 bases separating them.

A note on this clonotype: Relative to the germline gene, one junction end is altered; a read error may explain this. The chain is built from TRBV24-1 and TRBJ1-5, with D unresolved. Germline V gives CDR1 KGHDR, CDR2 SFDVKD. The CDR3 loop spans 15 amino acids. CDR3 nucleotides: TGTGCCATCAGTGATGGAGGGTATAGCAATCAGCCCCAGCATTTT. It encodes CAISDGGYSNQPQHF.

CDR3 in DNA: TGTGCCAGCTCACCCGGGCAGTACCAGCCCCAGCATTTT. Protein product: CASSPGQYQPQHF. This chain links TRBV18 with TRBJ1-5, with D unresolved. The germline V gene encodes CDR1 KGHSH and CDR2 LQKENI. V was clipped by 3 bases and J by 7 bases, with 10 bases between them. The CDR3 runs 13 residues.